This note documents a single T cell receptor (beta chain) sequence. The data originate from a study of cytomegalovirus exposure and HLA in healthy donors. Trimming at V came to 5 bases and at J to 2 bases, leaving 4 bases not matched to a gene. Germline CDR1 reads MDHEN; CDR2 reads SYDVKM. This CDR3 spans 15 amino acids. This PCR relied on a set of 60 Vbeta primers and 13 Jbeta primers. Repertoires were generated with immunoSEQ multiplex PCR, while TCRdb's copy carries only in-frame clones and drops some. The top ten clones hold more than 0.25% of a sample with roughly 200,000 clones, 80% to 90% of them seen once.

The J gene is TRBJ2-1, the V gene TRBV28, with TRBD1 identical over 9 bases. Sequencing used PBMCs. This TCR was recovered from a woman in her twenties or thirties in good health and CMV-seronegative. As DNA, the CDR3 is TGTGCCAGCAGTCAGGGACAGGGCGCCTACAATGAGCAGTTCTTC. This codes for CASSQGQGAYNEQFF.